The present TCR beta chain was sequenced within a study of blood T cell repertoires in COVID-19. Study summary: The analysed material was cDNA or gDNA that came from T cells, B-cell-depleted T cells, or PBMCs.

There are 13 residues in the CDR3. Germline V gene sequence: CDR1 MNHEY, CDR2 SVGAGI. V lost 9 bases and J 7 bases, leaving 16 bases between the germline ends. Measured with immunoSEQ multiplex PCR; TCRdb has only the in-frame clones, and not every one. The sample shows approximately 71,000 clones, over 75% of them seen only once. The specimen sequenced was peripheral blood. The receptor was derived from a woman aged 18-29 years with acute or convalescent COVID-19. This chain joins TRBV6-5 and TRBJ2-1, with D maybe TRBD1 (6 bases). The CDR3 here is CASYRDTGNEQFF. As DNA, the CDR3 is TGTGCCAGTTACAGGGACACCGGAAATGAGCAGTTCTTC.